This is a list of T cell receptor beta chains from one sample in a study of cytomegalovirus exposure and HLA in healthy donors. Produced via immunoSEQ multiplex PCR; TCRdb's table is partial and in-frame only. The sample holds around 110,000 clones; about 88% are singletons and the top ten take around 1.7%. Sequenced sample: PBMCs. The receptor set was obtained from a young woman in good health and CMV-seropositive. Both conserved end residues are part of each CDR3. A D gene is named only where the DNA matches it firmly. Clone sizes are given selectively: once, few, many, or a class where the clone is expanded.

d_call,clone_size,v_call,j_call,cdr3_aa,cdr3_nt
NA,NA,TRBV4-1,TRBJ1-2,CASSQVTTVANYGYTF,TGCGCCAGCAGCCAAGTGACGACTGTAGCTAACTATGGCTACACCTTC
TRBD1,NA,TRBV18,TRBJ2-7,CASSRGQVANLDEQYF,TGTGCCAGCTCAAGAGGACAGGTCGCGAATCTGGACGAGCAGTACTTC
NA,NA,TRBV28,TRBJ1-2,CASSLGRNYGYTF,TGTGCCAGCAGTTTAGGCAGAAACTATGGCTACACCTTC
NA,NA,TRBV5-1,TRBJ1-1,CASSFGNTEAFF,TGCGCCAGCAGCTTCGGTAACACTGAAGCTTTCTTT
NA,NA,TRBV6-1,TRBJ1-6,CASSEIWGDNSPLHF,TGTGCCAGCAGTGAAATATGGGGGGATAATTCACCCCTCCACTTT
NA,NA,TRBV2,TRBJ1-5,CASRQGNQPQHF,TGTGCCAGCAGGCAGGGAAATCAGCCCCAGCATTTT
TRBD1,NA,TRBV6-4,TRBJ1-1,CASKSGQANTEAFF,TGTGCCAGCAAATCAGGACAGGCGAACACTGAAGCTTTCTTT
NA,NA,TRBV27,TRBJ2-5,CASKDLNRETQYF,TGTGCCAGCAAAGATTTAAATCGGGAGACCCAGTACTTC
NA,once,TRBV7-9,TRBJ1-2,CASSLEDNGGYTF,TGTGCCAGCAGCTTAGAGGACAACGGGGGCTACACCTTC
TRBD1,NA,TRBV29-1,TRBJ1-1,CSVHGRWGQGKTEAFF,TGCAGCGTCCATGGGCGGTGGGGACAGGGAAAGACTGAAGCTTTCTTT
TRBD1,NA,TRBV18,TRBJ2-3,CASSLSQGADTQYF,TGTGCCAGCTCACTTTCGCAGGGGGCAGATACGCAGTATTTT
TRBD1,NA,TRBV4-3,TRBJ1-3,CASSQYLGTEGNTIYF,TGCGCCAGCAGCCAATATCTAGGGACAGAGGGAAACACCATATATTTT
NA,NA,TRBV18,TRBJ1-1,CASSPGLTDNTEAFF,TGTGCCAGCTCACCCGGCTTGACAGACAACACTGAAGCTTTCTTT
NA,NA,TRBV6-1,TRBJ1-5,CASSELQGGQPQHF,TGTGCCAGCAGTGAATTGCAGGGAGGACAGCCCCAGCATTTT
TRBD1,NA,TRBV2,TRBJ1-5,CASSEEGASNQPQHF,TGTGCCAGCAGTGAAGAGGGGGCGAGCAATCAGCCCCAGCATTTT
TRBD1,NA,TRBV10-3,TRBJ1-5,CAISSDRGDQPQHF,TGTGCCATCAGCAGTGACAGGGGCGATCAGCCCCAGCATTTT
NA,NA,TRBV28,TRBJ2-3,CASSPQRDTRTDTQYF,TGTGCCAGCAGTCCCCAGCGGGACACGCGCACAGATACGCAGTATTTT
NA,NA,TRBV4-1,TRBJ1-5,CASSSLQGRDNQPQHF,TGCGCCAGCAGCAGTTTACAGGGTCGAGACAATCAGCCCCAGCATTTT
NA,NA,TRBV7-8,TRBJ2-1,CASSSPRGGDEQFF,TGTGCCAGCAGCTCCCCCAGAGGGGGGGATGAGCAGTTCTTC
TRBD1,NA,TRBV2,TRBJ2-5,CASSPGTEETQYF,TGTGCCAGCAGTCCCGGGACAGAAGAGACCCAGTACTTC
TRBD1,NA,TRBV6-4,TRBJ2-1,CASSRQGSSYNEQFF,TGTGCCAGCAGTCGACAGGGGAGCTCCTACAATGAGCAGTTCTTC
TRBD2,NA,TRBV5-5,TRBJ2-2,CASSFTSGYTGELFF,TGTGCCAGCAGCTTTACTAGCGGGTACACCGGGGAGCTGTTTTTT
TRBD1,NA,TRBV27,TRBJ2-2,CASSPGQLNTGELFF,TGTGCCAGCAGCCCGGGACAGCTTAACACCGGGGAGCTGTTTTTT
TRBD1,NA,TRBV4-3,TRBJ1-4,CASSPGQGSEKLFF,TGCGCCAGCAGCCCGGGACAGGGAAGTGAAAAACTGTTTTTT
TRBD1,NA,TRBV7-2,TRBJ2-4,CASSLVGGQGGRNIQYF,TGTGCCAGCAGCTTAGTAGGAGGACAGGGTGGAAGAAACATTCAGTACTTC